This TCR beta chain was sequenced during a study of CD8 T cells in Susac syndrome (dated by TCRdb to the late 2010s). Background on the whole study: The study used repertoire sequencing to test whether antigen drove CD8+ T cell activation and differentiation in Susac syndrome. Clonality of the CD8+ T cell repertoire was compared between eleven to twelve healthy donors, 14 Susac syndrome patients and fewer than 16 multiple sclerosis patients.

In the germline V gene (reference sequence), CDR1 corresponds to LNHDA and CDR2 to SQIVND. From cysteine to phenylalanine, the CDR3 is 14 amino acids long. Only the CDR3 portion is preserved as DNA: 42 bases, with reading frame beginning at the first base. V is pared back by 10 bases and J by 4 bases, with 19 bases lying between the germline termini. High-throughput TCR beta sequencing profiled peripheral blood CD8+ and CD4+ T cells from healthy donors, Susac syndrome patients and multiple sclerosis patients. The multiple sclerosis controls were treatment-naive patients whose relapsing-remitting disease, either stable or active, fulfilled the revised McDonald criteria. CD8+ TEMRA cells were enriched by FACS, while bulk CD8+ and CD4+ T cells were purified by magnetic negative isolation. Blood was collected in EDTA tubes and processed within 24 hours, with PBMCs isolated through density gradient centrifugation. PBMCs intended for TCR sequencing were cryopreserved in liquid nitrogen and thawed later in a water bath at 37 degrees C. Purity of sorted or isolated CD4+, CD8+ and CD8+ TEMRA cells was at least 90%.

RNA was extracted with the RNeasy kit and about 0.5 to 1 ug was reverse transcribed using random hexamers. The immunoSEQ multiplex PCR assay, covering 54 Vbeta and 13 Jbeta segments, was used to amplify TCR beta CDR3 regions. PCR amplification bias was corrected using a synthetic template baseline for primer optimization and computational correction. The study's own analysis went as follows. Reads were assigned to V, D and J genes according to IMGT and analyzed in immunoSEQ Analyzer, with only productive sequences retained. Clonality was calculated as one minus the Shannon entropy normalized by log2 of the number of productive unique sequences. For each patient and control, public and private clones were evaluated within the 100 most prevalent clones. Clones were defined as Susac-specific if absent from the healthy and MS cohorts, from 1052 published viral clones and from other ImmuneACCESS disease sequences. TCRdb cleaned the public reads at Q25 with fastp, built clones with MiXCR and kept in-frame beta chains. Each CDR3 protein appears once, grouped with its most common genes and DNA. The V and J calls were determined by TCRdb, not by the authors. The sample profile shows 100,000 to 150,000 distinct CDR3 sequences; approximately 95% of them were found once. Of the sample, approximately 0.3% falls within the top ten clones.

Study-wide conclusions, independent of this receptor: The number of individuals in the TCR sequencing and HLA analysis was acknowledged as relatively small.

About this clonotype itself: Its antigen is unknown. Base qualities are missing; no much larger clone stands one base away.

This TCR derives from a human donor with multiple sclerosis. The chain links TRBV19 with TRBJ1-2; the D gene is possibly TRBD1, with 5 bases matching. The sequenced sample was CD8+ T cells from PBMCs. The DNA reads TGTGCCACCTCGGTGGGGGGTCGTGGCTATGGCTACACCTTC. Its translation reads: CATSVGGRGYGYTF.